This T cell receptor (beta chain) was sequenced for a study of neurological immune-mediated disorders. Study-level background: About 90% of the 34 multiple sclerosis patients had relapsing-remitting disease; 3 had secondary progressive.

This clonotype was seen at least ten times. TCRdb reprocessed the 5' RACE reads via MiXCR and lists one record per CDR3 protein. The sample shows 42,000 or so distinct CDR3 sequences, about 2.5% of them seen only once. This sequence was found in a young man with multiple sclerosis. Specimen: PBMCs.

Here the CDR3 DNA reads TGTGCCAGCAGCTCGGGACTGGGAGAAGAGACCCAGTACTTC. It yields the protein CASSSGLGEETQYF. The chain has TRBV7-9 and TRBJ2-5, with a tentative D call TRBD2 (6 bases). This CDR3 region has 14 residues. The germline V and J ends were trimmed by 4 bases and 3 bases, with 12 bases remaining between them. Germline V gene data show CDR1 as SEHNR and CDR2 as FQNEAQ (reference sequence).